The rows below give T cell receptor beta chains drawn from one sample of a study of blood T cell repertoires in COVID-19. Measured with immunoSEQ multiplex PCR; TCRdb has only the in-frame clones, and not every one. The data contain roughly 350,000 clones, 85% of them seen just once; the ten biggest clones take up approximately 3.7%. Material for sequencing was peripheral blood. All receptors derive from a woman under 30 with acute or convalescent COVID-19. Both conserved end residues are part of each CDR3. D genes are given only for firm matches. Rows may omit the clone size; those that give it use once, few, many or a size class.

J | size | D | V | CDR3 | DNA
TRBJ1-1 | - | - | TRBV13 | CASSLAPRTSEAFF | TGTGCCAGCAGCTTAGCCCCTCGGACATCTGAAGCTTTCTTT
TRBJ2-1 | - | - | TRBV6-2/TRBV6-3 | CASSPHSLGVNEQFF | TGTGCCAGCAGTCCCCATTCACTAGGAGTTAATGAGCAGTTCTTC
TRBJ1-4 | - | TRBD1 | TRBV19 | CASSLRDRVGEKLFF | TGTGCCAGTAGTCTCCGGGACAGGGTAGGCGAAAAACTGTTTTTT
TRBJ2-7 | - | TRBD2 | TRBV10-2 | CASSELALAGGEQYF | TGCGCCAGCAGTGAGTTAGCTCTAGCGGGAGGCGAGCAGTACTTC
TRBJ1-4 | - | - | TRBV7-2 | CASSLDGGVNEKLFF | TGTGCCAGCAGCTTAGATGGGGGGGTTAATGAAAAACTGTTTTTT
TRBJ1-4 | - | - | TRBV9 | CASSPREVEEKLFF | TGTGCCAGCAGCCCCCGGGAGGTGGAAGAAAAACTGTTTTTT
TRBJ2-7 | - | TRBD2 | TRBV28 | CASRLTSGSYEQYF | TGTGCCAGCAGGTTGACTAGCGGCTCCTACGAGCAGTACTTC
TRBJ1-4 | - | - | TRBV6-5 | CASSWGGGKLFF | TGTGCCAGCAGTTGGGGGGGAGGAAAACTGTTTTTT
TRBJ1-1 | - | - | TRBV28 | CASGLRGTEAFF | TGTGCCAGCGGCCTAAGGGGCACTGAAGCTTTCTTT
TRBJ2-1 | - | TRBD2 | TRBV11-2 | CASSLQLGGEQFF | TGTGCCAGCAGCTTGCAATTGGGGGGGGAGCAGTTCTTC
TRBJ2-7 | - | TRBD1 | TRBV7-2 | CASSPADRPYEQYF | TGTGCCAGCAGCCCGGCGGACAGGCCCTACGAGCAGTACTTC
TRBJ1-3 | - | - | TRBV9 | CASSVYNEGSSGNTIYF | TGTGCCAGCAGCGTATATAATGAGGGAAGCTCTGGAAACACCATATATTTT
TRBJ1-5 | - | TRBD1 | TRBV19 | CASSLRGQGTGQPQHF | TGTGCCAGTAGTCTGCGGGGACAGGGAACAGGTCAGCCCCAGCATTTT
TRBJ2-3 | - | TRBD2 | TRBV6-4 | CASSGELAADTQYF | TGTGCCAGCAGTGGGGAACTAGCGGCAGATACGCAGTATTTT
TRBJ2-1 | once | TRBD2 | TRBV11-2 | CASSQALAGGLGNEQFF | TGTGCCAGCAGTCAAGCCCTAGCGGGGGGGCTTGGCAATGAGCAGTTCTTC
TRBJ2-3 | - | - | TRBV21-1 | CASSKEDRADTQYF | TGTGCCAGCAGCAAAGAGGACAGGGCGGATACGCAGTATTTT
TRBJ2-7 | - | - | TRBV19 | CASSISGSSYEQYF | TGTGCCAGTAGTATATCCGGGAGCTCCTACGAGCAGTACTTC
TRBJ1-5 | - | TRBD1 | TRBV18 | CASSRGQANQPQHF | TGTGCCAGCTCGCGTGGACAGGCCAATCAGCCCCAGCATTTT
TRBJ2-1 | - | - | TRBV4-1 | CASSQDGGSSHLNEQFF | TGCGCCAGCAGCCAAGATGGCGGATCCTCTCACCTCAATGAGCAGTTCTTC
TRBJ1-5 | once | - | TRBV19 | CASSIPWTRDQPQHF | TGTGCCAGTAGTATACCTTGGACACGGGATCAGCCCCAGCATTTT
TRBJ1-3 | - | - | TRBV29-1 | CSASTGTEGNTIYF | TGCAGCGCGAGTACAGGGACGGAAGGAAACACCATATATTTT
TRBJ2-7 | - | - | TRBV19 | CASSFSGSYEQYF | TGTGCCAGTAGTTTTAGCGGTTCCTACGAGCAGTACTTC